The next 31 T cell receptor beta chains were all read from a single sample in a study of post-analysis software for immune sequencing data. Antigen specificity for these receptors is unknown. TCR beta libraries were prepared from cDNA with unique molecular identifiers. MiXCR, applied by TCRdb to the PCR reads, yields one record per CDR3 protein. The sample records around 500,000 distinct CDR3 sequences, 30% to 40% being singletons. Study-wide findings and caveats: About five TRBV segments, including TRBV5-6, TRBV5-1 and TRBV20-1, were more frequent in patients than controls.

Sequencing input: blood. The source of these receptors is a girl aged 2 to 17 with multiple sclerosis.

This rearrangement joins TRBV24-1 to TRBJ2-2, with D tentatively TRBD1 (5 bases). V was pared by 4 bases and J by 7 bases, with 9 bases between. The CDR3 extends over 13 amino acids. Per the germline V gene, CDR1 is KGHDR and CDR2 is SFDVKD. CDR3 DNA: TGTGCCACCAGTGAGCCAGGGTACGGGGAGCTGTTTTTT. Translated: CATSEPGYGELFF.

The rearrangement links TRBV7-3 to TRBJ2-6; D unresolved. With 5 bases removed from V and 4 bases from J, the gap between germline ends came to 6 bases. The CDR3 consists of 13 residues. Germline CDR1 is SGHTA and CDR2 is FQGTGA. CDR3 in amino acids: CASSPQGANVLTF. The CDR3 DNA reads as TGTGCCAGCAGCCCTCAGGGGGCCAACGTCCTGACTTTC.

This clonotype was counted only a few times. The CDR3 coding sequence is TGTGCCAGCAGTTTTCAGGGTAACCAAGAGACCCAGTACTTC. It yields the protein CASSFQGNQETQYF. This chain connects TRBV12-3 or TRBV12-4 to TRBJ2-5; a possible D gene is TRBD1 (5 bases). The CDR3 consists of 14 residues. V gave up 3 bases and J gave up 0 bases, with 8 bases separating them.

The chain is built from TRBV4-2 and TRBJ2-2; 7 nucleotides agree with TRBD2. Trimming cost V 2 bases and J 4 bases; bases outside gene matches: 4. The germline gives CDR1 LGHNA, CDR2 YNFKEQ. CDR3 size: 15 residues. CDR3 protein: CASSQSRGVTGELFF. The DNA of the CDR3 is TGTGCCAGCAGCCAATCCCGGGGGGTCACCGGGGAGCTGTTTTTT.

V and J are TRBV15 and TRBJ2-5; 13 bases match TRBD2. The germline V gene encodes CDR1 LNHNV and CDR2 YYDKDF (reference sequence). CDR3 length: 16 amino acids. V shed 5 bases and J 2 bases; nucleotides not matched to a gene: 5. CDR3 coding DNA: TGTGCCACCAGCGGCGGACTAGCGGGGGTACAAGAGACCCAGTACTTC. As protein: CATSGGLAGVQETQYF.

V gene TRBV6-4 combines with J gene TRBJ2-3, with D uncertain. The V gene's germline CDR1 is MRHNA and CDR2 SNTAGT. The CDR3 totals 12 residues. The V end lost 6 bases, the J end lost 7 bases, and 11 bases lay between the germline ends. The CDR3 DNA reads as TGTGCCAGCAGGGGCCCCCTTAATACGCAGTATTTT. Translation: CASRGPLNTQYF.

V gene TRBV29-1 combines with J gene TRBJ2-6; D remains unclear. The CDR3 runs 14 residues. Germline CDR1 and CDR2: SQVTM and ANQGSEA. Trimming removed 1 base from V and 4 bases from J, with 8 bases in between. The CDR3 region is CSVEGKSGANVLTF. CDR3 nucleotide sequence: TGCAGCGTTGAAGGGAAGTCAGGGGCCAACGTCCTGACTTTC.

This sequence joins TRBV7-9 and TRBJ2-5, with TRBD2 matching over 9 bases. In germline, CDR1 is SEHNR, CDR2 FQNEAQ (reference sequence). V lost 4 bases to trimming and J lost 4 bases; unmatched junction nucleotides: 7. The CDR3 length is 15 residues. The CDR3 nucleotides are TGTGCCAGCAGCTCCTTGAGCGGGGGGCGAGAGACCCAGTACTTC. Protein sequence: CASSSLSGGRETQYF.

This chain joins TRBV20-1 and TRBJ2-5; 9 bases are a match to TRBD2. The junction had 3 bases not matched to a gene; V was cut back by 6 bases and J by 4 bases. The CDR3 runs 12 residues. Germline values: CDR1 DFQATT, CDR2 SNEGSKA (reference sequence). CDR3 DNA sequence: TGCAGTGCCGGCGGGGGGGCAGAGACCCAGTACTTC. It is translated as CSAGGGAETQYF.

This clonotype was seen only a few times. The V and J genes are TRBV5-1 and TRBJ2-1; 7 bases agree with TRBD2. V lost 3 bases to trimming and J lost 6 bases; unmatched junction nucleotides: 6. The CDR3 sequence is 14 residues long. The germline V gene has CDR1 SGHRS and CDR2 YFSETQ. CDR3 sequence: CASSSSGRLNEQFF. DNA for the CDR3: TGCGCCAGCAGCTCTAGCGGACGTCTCAATGAGCAGTTCTTC.

This clonotype was seen more than once but under ten times. The rearrangement joins TRBV20-1 to TRBJ2-1; 8 bases line up with TRBD1. Germline loops: CDR1 DFQATT, CDR2 SNEGSKA (reference sequence). Trimming cost V 1 base and J 13 bases; bases outside gene matches: 15. This CDR3 has 15 amino acids. Here the CDR3 reads CSARATGQGRETQFF. In DNA form, the CDR3 reads TGCAGTGCTAGAGCCACCGGACAGGGTAGGGAGACCCAGTTCTTC.

This rearrangement joins TRBV28 to TRBJ2-7; 7 bases fit TRBD1. V shed 6 bases and J 1 base; nucleotides not matched to a gene: 12. The CDR3 is made up of 16 amino acids. Germline CDR1 reads MDHEN; CDR2 reads SYDVKM. The CDR3: CASSPRQGLGSYEQYF. The CDR3 DNA is TGTGCCAGCAGCCCTCGACAGGGCCTAGGGTCCTACGAGCAGTACTTC.

There are a few counts of this clonotype. Mismatch with germline at one junction end may stem from a read error. V usage is TRBV5-1 and J usage is TRBJ1-2; 7 bases line up with TRBD1. The germline CDR1 and CDR2 sequences are SGHRS and YFSETQ. The CDR3 sequence is 14 residues long. The CDR3 DNA follows: TGCGCCAGCAGCTTTGGGACAGAGATTTATGGCTATACCTTC. It specifies CASSFGTEIYGYTF.

A few counts support this clonotype. The chain uses TRBV5-1 and TRBJ2-5; 10 bases line up with TRBD2. J lost 3 bases, V lost 1 base, and 3 bases had no gene match. Germline CDR1 reads SGHRS; CDR2 reads YFSETQ. The CDR3 is made up of 15 amino acids. CDR3 residues: CASSLSGGVEETQYF. CDR3 coding DNA: TGCGCCAGCAGCTTGAGCGGGGGGGTCGAAGAGACCCAGTACTTC.

In this sample, this clonotype turned up a few times. J is TRBJ2-5 and V is TRBV5-1; D perhaps matches TRBD2 (6 bases). Germline-derived CDR1 and CDR2 are SGHRS and YFSETQ. This CDR3 contains 15 residues. V dropped 5 bases and J dropped 5 bases, with 19 bases sitting between them. The CDR3 coding sequence is TGCGCCAGCAGACCCTCTTTGGGGGGAGGCGAGACCCAGTACTTC. Amino acids: CASRPSLGGGETQYF.

On this clonotype itself: The junction departs from germline at one end; a sequencing error may be responsible. The rearrangement uses TRBV15 and TRBJ1-3; no definite D call. In germline, CDR1 is LNHNV, CDR2 YYDKDF (reference sequence). This CDR3 comprises 14 residues. The CDR3 region is CATSGEHSGNTIYF. The CDR3 region has the DNA TGTGCCACCAGCGGAGAGCACTCTGGAAACACCATATATTTT.

This clonotype was observed a few times. The chain employs TRBV7-9 and TRBJ2-7, with 7 positions matching TRBD1. The CDR3 runs 14 residues. V shed 4 bases and J 0 bases; nucleotides not matched to a gene: 3. Germline values: CDR1 SEHNR, CDR2 FQNEAQ (reference sequence). DNA of the CDR3: TGTGCCAGCAGCTCGGACAGGCTCTCCTACGAGCAGTACTTC. Its translation: CASSSDRLSYEQYF.

The chain joins TRBV6-5 to TRBJ2-5; unclear D gene. Germline V gene data show CDR1 as MNHEY and CDR2 as SVGAGI. The CDR3 length is 16 residues. V was pared by 0 bases and J by 0 bases, with 11 bases between. The CDR3, as DNA: TGTGCCAGCAGTTACTCGATCCGGGCCAACCAAGAGACCCAGTACTTC. Translated, it gives CASSYSIRANQETQYF.

The rearrangement uses TRBV5-1 and TRBJ2-1, with 7 positions matching TRBD1. The CDR3 covers 16 residues. The germline V gene encodes CDR1 SGHRS and CDR2 YFSETQ. V lost 4 bases, J lost 8 bases, and 15 bases stayed unmatched. DNA for the CDR3: TGCGCCAGCAGCAAGCAGCAGGGGGAACGGTTGTATGAGCAGTTCTTC. Translating it yields CASSKQQGERLYEQFF.

This clonotype showed up just a few times. This sequence joins TRBV10-3 and TRBJ2-7; 7 nucleotides match TRBD1. The CDR3 totals 13 residues. Germline assignment: CDR1 ENHRY and CDR2 SYGVKD. V was clipped by 10 bases and J by 0 bases; unmatched bases: 6. The CDR3 DNA reads TGTGCCACCTGGACAGGAAGCTCCTACGAGCAGTACTTC. This encodes CATWTGSSYEQYF.

For this clonotype: The junction does not match germline at one end; this may be a read error. V is TRBV5-1 and J is TRBJ2-6; TRBD1 aligns across 8 bases. The CDR3 contains 18 residues. The germline CDR1 and CDR2 sequences are SGHRS and YFSETQ. CDR3 in amino acids: CASSLVRTGQAGANVRTF. DNA of the CDR3: TGCGCCAGCAGCTTGGTTAGGACAGGGCAGGCTGGGGCCAACGTCCGGACTTTC.

This clonotype occurred a few times. CDR3 nucleotide sequence: TGCGCCAGCAGCCAAGGGCTAGGGAACGAGCAGTACTTC. Translated, it gives CASSQGLGNEQYF. The genes are TRBV4-1 and TRBJ2-5, with D uncertain. With the DNA end fitting TRBJ2-7 better, the J assignment may be wrong. This CDR3 is 13 amino acids long. The V gene's germline CDR1 is MGHRA and CDR2 YSYEKL.

This clonotype was detected a few times. V and J are TRBV14 and TRBJ2-1, with 9 bases that match TRBD2. The junction had 13 bases not matched to a gene; V was cut back by 0 bases and J by 10 bases. This CDR3 has 17 amino acids. CDR1 is SGHDN and CDR2 is FVKESK in the germline V gene. CDR3 DNA: TGTGCCAGCAGCCAAGAATTGAGAGCGGGGGGCCGCGACGAGCAGTTCTTC. It encodes CASSQELRAGGRDEQFF.

The V gene is TRBV5-1, the J gene TRBJ2-1; D might be TRBD1 (5 bases). CDR3 length equals 11 residues. The germline gives CDR1 SGHRS, CDR2 YFSETQ. V lost 2 bases and J lost 12, with 9 bases in between. DNA of the CDR3: TGCGCCAGCAGCTTAGGGGAAGTGCAGTTCTTC. Protein sequence: CASSLGEVQFF.

This clonotype was seen only once. The chain carries TRBV6-5 and TRBJ2-7, with 8 bases that match TRBD2. Germline lookup yields CDR1 MNHEY and CDR2 SVGAGI. V lost 8 bases to trimming and J lost 5 bases; unmatched junction nucleotides: 11. There are 14 residues in the CDR3. CDR3 residues: CASRLPGGRDEQYF. As DNA, the CDR3 is TGTGCCAGCCGTCTACCGGGGGGGCGGGACGAGCAGTACTTC.

The chain uses TRBV5-5 and TRBJ1-2, with 9 bases aligning to TRBD1. This CDR3 is built from 13 residues. The germline V gene encodes CDR1 SGHKS and CDR2 YYEKEE (reference sequence). Germline trimming cut 4 bases from V and 7 bases from J; bases unmatched to any gene: 5. CDR3 residues: CASSRDRVPGYTF. DNA for the CDR3: TGTGCCAGCAGCCGGGACAGGGTTCCTGGCTACACCTTC.

V is TRBV5-1 and J is TRBJ1-2, with no clear D. Trimming left V 0 bases short and J 4 bases short, with 7 bases between. The germline V gene encodes CDR1 SGHRS and CDR2 YFSETQ. This CDR3 spans 13 amino acids. The CDR3 coding sequence is TGCGCCAGCAGCTTGGGCCCTAGCTATGGCTACACCTTC. Translating gives CASSLGPSYGYTF. The full variable domain, rest sourced from reference TRBV5-1 and TRBJ1-2, is KAGVTQTPRYLIKTRGQQVTLSCSPISGHRSVSWYQQTPGQGLQFLFEYFSETQRNKGNFPGRFSGRQFSNSRSEMNVSTLELGDSALYLCASSLGPSYGYTFGSGTRLTVV.

The chain uses TRBV27 and TRBJ2-5; D is possibly TRBD1 or TRBD2 (5 bases each). The CDR3 runs 14 residues. From germline, CDR1 is MNHEY and CDR2 SMNVEV (reference sequence). The V gene lost 1 base and the J gene lost 5 bases, with 11 bases spanning the gap. CDR3 residues: CASSLYGAGETQYF. In DNA, the CDR3 is TGTGCCAGCAGTTTATACGGGGCCGGCGAGACCCAGTACTTC.

The chain carries TRBV20-1 and TRBJ2-4; the D is unclear. CDR1 DFQATT and CDR2 SNEGSKA come from the germline V gene (reference sequence). The CDR3 is 14 residues long. V lost 5 bases and J lost 11, with 22 bases in between. The CDR3: CSAPLGPINSLQYF. CDR3 nucleotides: TGCAGTGCTCCCCTTGGGCCGATCAATTCCCTTCAGTACTTC.

The V and J genes are TRBV20-1 and TRBJ1-1, with D perhaps matching TRBD1 (5 bases). This CDR3 is built from 13 residues. Germline V gene data show CDR1 as DFQATT and CDR2 as SNEGSKA (reference sequence). Trimming removed 3 bases from V and 8 bases from J, with 16 bases in between. This CDR3 reads CSARFQTGREAFF. The CDR3 DNA reads as TGCAGTGCTAGGTTCCAGACGGGACGCGAAGCTTTCTTT.

This clonotype was detected a few times. The chain joins TRBV16 to TRBJ1-1; no clear D. CDR1 and CDR2 from the germline V gene are KGHSY and FQNENV. There are 15 residues in the CDR3. The V gene lost 1 base and the J gene lost 0 bases, with 9 bases spanning the gap. CDR3 protein: CASSQWLQMNTEAFF. Here the CDR3 DNA reads TGTGCCAGCAGCCAATGGTTACAGATGAACACTGAAGCTTTCTTT.